This is a list of T cell receptor beta chains from one sample in a study of T cells in Graves' hyperthyroidism and ophthalmopathy. In TCRdb, the multiplex PCR reads were re-called with MiXCR into one record per CDR3 protein. The table lists 550,000 to 600,000 distinct CDR3 sequences, roughly a sixth of them singletons. The source material was blood. These receptors all stem from a woman under 30 with Graves' hyperthyroidism. The CDR3 runs from the conserved cysteine through the conserved F or W. D genes are given only for firm matches. Expanded clones get a size class; other rows say once, few or many, or leave the size out.

abundance	v_gene	len	d_gene	j_gene	CDR3nt	CDR3aa
few	TRBV3-1	15	.	TRBJ2-7	TGTGCCAGCAGCGTCTACCCAGGGGCTTCCTACGAGCAGTACTTC	CASSVYPGASYEQYF
many	TRBV6-1	15	TRBD1	TRBJ2-7	TGTGCCAGCAGGGAGGGACAGGGAAAAACCTACGAGCAGTACTTC	CASREGQGKTYEQYF
.	TRBV20-1	14	.	TRBJ1-2	TGCAGTGCCCCGCCCCAAGGGGCTAACTATGGCTACACCTTC	CSAPPQGANYGYTF
.	TRBV20-1	15	.	TRBJ2-5	TGCAGTGCTAGAGATTTGGGGCGTGGGGGAGAGACCCAGTACTTC	CSARDLGRGGETQYF
many	TRBV2	15	TRBD2	TRBJ2-3	TGTGCCAGCAGTGAGGGGGCGGGAGGTTATGATACGCAGTATTTT	CASSEGAGGYDTQYF
few	TRBV9	17	TRBD2	TRBJ2-5	TGTGCCAGCAGCGATTCTTCAGCGGGGGGGAGCCAAGAGACCCAGTACTTC	CASSDSSAGGSQETQYF
.	TRBV19	19	TRBD1	TRBJ1-6	TGTGCCAGTAGTATAGTAGCCCTAGGACAGGGTAATAGGAACTCACCCCTCCACTTT	CASSIVALGQGNRNSPLHF
many	TRBV2	12	.	TRBJ1-2	TGTGCCAGCAGTGATAAGCCTGTGGGCTACACCTTC	CASSDKPVGYTF
many	TRBV20-1	16	TRBD1	TRBJ2-2	TGCAGTGCTAGAGGGATGACAGGGGGTGAGACCGGGGAGCTGTTTTTT	CSARGMTGGETGELFF
.	TRBV10-3	14	TRBD2	TRBJ2-1	TGTGCCATCGGGAGCGGGGGGCCTTTGAATGAGCAGTTCTTC	CAIGSGGPLNEQFF
.	TRBV13	13	TRBD1	TRBJ1-1	TGTGCCAGCAGCTTACGACAGGGACTCGAAGCTTTCTTT	CASSLRQGLEAFF
few	TRBV6-1	16	.	TRBJ2-2	TGTGCCAGCAGTCAATCTGGACGCTTGAACACCGGGGAGCTGTTTTTT	CASSQSGRLNTGELFF
.	TRBV11-2	13	.	TRBJ2-7	TGTGCCAGCAGCTTCGGACCAGCCTACGAGCAGTACTTC	CASSFGPAYEQYF
many	TRBV6-1	16	TRBD2	TRBJ2-5	TGTGCCAGCAGTGAAGAGTCTAGCGGAGCCAAAGAGACCCAGTACTTC	CASSEESSGAKETQYF
.	TRBV6-1	14	TRBD2	TRBJ2-1	TGTGCCACCAAATTAGCGGGAGGCCACAATGAGCAGTTCTTC	CATKLAGGHNEQFF
few	TRBV3-1	16	TRBD1	TRBJ1-3	TGTGCCAGCAGCCCGTATGGACAGGGGGCTGGAAACACCATATATTTT	CASSPYGQGAGNTIYF